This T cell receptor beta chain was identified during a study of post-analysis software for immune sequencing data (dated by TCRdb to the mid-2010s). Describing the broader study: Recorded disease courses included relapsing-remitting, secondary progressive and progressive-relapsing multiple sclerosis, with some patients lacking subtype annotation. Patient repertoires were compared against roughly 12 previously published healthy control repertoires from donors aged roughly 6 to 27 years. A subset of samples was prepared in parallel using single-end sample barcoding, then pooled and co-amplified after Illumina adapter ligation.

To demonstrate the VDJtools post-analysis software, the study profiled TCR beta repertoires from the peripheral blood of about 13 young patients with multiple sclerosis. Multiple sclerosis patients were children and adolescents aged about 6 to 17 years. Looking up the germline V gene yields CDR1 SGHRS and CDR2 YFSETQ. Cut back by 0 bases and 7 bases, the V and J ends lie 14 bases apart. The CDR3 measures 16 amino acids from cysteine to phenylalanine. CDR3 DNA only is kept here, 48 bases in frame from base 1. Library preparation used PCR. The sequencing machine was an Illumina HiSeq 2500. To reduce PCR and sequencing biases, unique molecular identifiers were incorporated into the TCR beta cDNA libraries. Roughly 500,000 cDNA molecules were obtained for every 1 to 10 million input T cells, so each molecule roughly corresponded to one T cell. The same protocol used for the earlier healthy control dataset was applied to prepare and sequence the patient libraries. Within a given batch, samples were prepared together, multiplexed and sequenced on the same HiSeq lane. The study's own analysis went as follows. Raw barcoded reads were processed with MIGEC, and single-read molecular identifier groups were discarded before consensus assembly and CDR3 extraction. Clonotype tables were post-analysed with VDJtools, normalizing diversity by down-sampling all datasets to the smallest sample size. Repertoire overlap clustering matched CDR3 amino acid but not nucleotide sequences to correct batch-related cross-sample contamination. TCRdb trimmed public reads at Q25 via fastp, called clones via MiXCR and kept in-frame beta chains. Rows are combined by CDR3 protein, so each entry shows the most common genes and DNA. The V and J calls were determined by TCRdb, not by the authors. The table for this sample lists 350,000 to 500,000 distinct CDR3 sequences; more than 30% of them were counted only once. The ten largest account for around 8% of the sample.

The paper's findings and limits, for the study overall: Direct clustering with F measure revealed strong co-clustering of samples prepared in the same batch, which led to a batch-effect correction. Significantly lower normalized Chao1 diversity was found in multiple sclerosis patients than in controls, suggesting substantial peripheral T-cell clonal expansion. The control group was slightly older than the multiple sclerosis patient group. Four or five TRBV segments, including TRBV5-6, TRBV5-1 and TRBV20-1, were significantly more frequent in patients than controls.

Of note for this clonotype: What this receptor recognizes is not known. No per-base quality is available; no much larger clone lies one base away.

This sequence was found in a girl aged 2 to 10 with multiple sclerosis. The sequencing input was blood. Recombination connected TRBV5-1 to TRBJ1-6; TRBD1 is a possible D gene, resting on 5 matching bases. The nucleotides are TGCGCCAGCAGCTTGGTCGGCGGGGACCGAAATTCACCCCTCCACTTT. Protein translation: CASSLVGGDRNSPLHF.